The 25 T cell receptor beta chains presented below share a single source sample, sequenced in a study of blood T cell repertoires in COVID-19. TCRdb keeps only in-frame clones here, not all; method: immunoSEQ multiplex PCR. The table shows fewer than 350,000 clones, with over 75% occurring only once. Specimen: PBMCs or T cells enriched from blood (not recorded which). Every receptor here comes from a woman aged 40-49 years who had recovered from COVID-19.

On this clone itself: Sequence at one end of the junction differs from germline and may be a read error. The gene calls are TRBV7-7 and TRBJ2-1; TRBD2 aligns across 8 bases. The germline CDR1 and CDR2 sequences are SSHAT and FNYEAQ (reference sequence). The CDR3 covers 16 residues. This CDR3 is CASSLELAASYNEQFF. The DNA of the CDR3 is TGTGCTAGCAGCTTAGAACTAGCGGCGTCCTACAATGAGCAGTTCTTC. Drawing the rest from reference TRBV7-7 and TRBJ2-1, the complete variable domain is GAGVSQSPRYKVTKRGQDVTLRCDPISSHATLYWYQQALGQGPEFLTYFNYEAQPDKSGLPSDRFSAERPEGSISTLTIQRTEQRDSAMYRCASSLELAASYNEQFFGPGTRLTVL.

V and J are TRBV2 and TRBJ2-1; D is unclear. The CDR3 loop spans 14 amino acids. The V end was cut by 0 bases, the J end by 3 bases, with 6 bases between. The germline CDR1 and CDR2 sequences are SNHLY and FYNNEI. CDR3 in amino acids: CASSEAESYNEQFF. CDR3 in DNA: TGTGCCAGCAGTGAAGCCGAGAGCTACAATGAGCAGTTCTTC. Together with reference TRBV2 and TRBJ2-1, the CDR3 gives the full variable domain: EPEVTQTPSHQVTQMGQEVILRCVPISNHLYFYWYRQILGQKVEFLVSFYNNEISEKSEIFDDQFSVERPDGSNFTLKIRSTKLEDSAMYFCASSEAESYNEQFFGPGTRLTVL.

The V call is TRBV11-2, the J call TRBJ2-5; 9 bases line up with TRBD1. Per the germline V gene, CDR1 is SGHAT and CDR2 is FQNNGV. The CDR3 is made up of 15 amino acids. Trimming removed 5 bases from V and 1 base from J; junction bases left unmatched: 5. The CDR3 nucleotides are TGTGCCAGCAGCACGCCGGACAGGGGCCAAGAGACCCAGTACTTC. Translating it yields CASSTPDRGQETQYF.

This clone is a singleton in its sample. The chain links TRBV6-5 to TRBJ2-4; a possible D gene is TRBD2 (5 bases). The germline gives CDR1 MNHEY, CDR2 SVGAGI. Between the trimmed V and J ends, which lost 6 bases and 0 bases, there was a span of 9 bases. The CDR3 consists of 14 residues. Here the CDR3 DNA reads TGTGCCAGCAGGGACGGGATAGCCAAAAACATTCAGTACTTC. Translated, it gives CASRDGIAKNIQYF.

The chain combines TRBV3-1 (or the pseudogene TRBV3-2) with TRBJ1-5; TRBD1 matches 7 bases. The CDR3 extends over 16 amino acids. The ends lost 0 bases at V and 3 bases at J; junction bases unmatched: 5. The germline V gene encodes CDR1 LGHDT and CDR2 YNNKEL (reference sequence). The CDR3 loop is CASSQDKGADNQPQHF. In DNA, the CDR3 is TGTGCCAGCAGCCAAGATAAGGGGGCCGACAATCAGCCCCAGCATTTT.

V is TRBV6-2 or TRBV6-3 and J is TRBJ1-2; TRBD1 is a possible D gene (6 bases). Germline CDR1 and CDR2: MNHEY and SVGEGT. V was pared by 5 bases and J by 7 bases, with 20 bases between. CDR3 length: 15 residues. The CDR3 loop is CASSNPGGASRGYTF. The CDR3 DNA sequence: TGTGCCAGCAGTAACCCGGGGGGGGCATCTCGTGGCTACACCTTC.

This clone was found once. The V and J genes are TRBV7-9 and TRBJ1-2; no definite D call. V was clipped by 1 base and J by 6 bases, with 9 bases between them. This CDR3 has 13 amino acids. CDR1 is SEHNR, CDR2 FQNEAQ, per germline (reference sequence). In DNA, the CDR3 is TGTGCCAGCAGCTTAGAGTTCTTAGATGGCTACACCTTC. Translation: CASSLEFLDGYTF.

This chain joins TRBV6-1 and TRBJ1-4, with 11 bases aligning to TRBD1. Germline CDR1 reads MNHNS; CDR2 reads SASEGT. J lost 3 bases, V lost 4 bases, and 4 bases had no gene match. This CDR3 spans 16 amino acids. This CDR3 reads CASSAGQGAANEKLFF. The CDR3 DNA reads TGTGCCAGCAGTGCAGGACAGGGGGCAGCTAATGAAAAACTGTTTTTT.

V usage is TRBV4-1 and J usage is TRBJ2-1; 8 bases fit TRBD2. With V trimmed by 4 bases and J by 10 bases, 12 bases remained unmatched. The length of the CDR3 is 15 residues. Germline assignment: CDR1 MGHRA and CDR2 YSYEKL. The CDR3 is CASSPAGGGINEQFF. CDR3 coding DNA: TGCGCCAGCAGCCCCGCGGGGGGCGGTATCAACGAGCAGTTCTTC.

The chain links TRBV3-1 (or the pseudogene TRBV3-2) to TRBJ2-7; tentative D call: TRBD1 (6 bases). Germline CDR1 LGHDT, CDR2 YNNKEL (reference sequence). Trimming cost V 4 bases and J 7 bases, with 8 bases left between them. The CDR3 has 11 amino acids. CDR3 in DNA: TGTGCCAGCAGCCTCAGGGGTGAGCAGTACTTC. It yields the protein CASSLRGEQYF.

V usage is TRBV9 and J usage is TRBJ2-2, with 14 bases lining up with TRBD2. Germline CDR1 reads SGDLS; CDR2 reads YYNGEE. J lost 8 bases, V lost 4 bases, and 10 bases had no gene match. The CDR3 length is 17 residues. CDR3 in amino acids: CASSPRTSGRTLGELFF. In DNA form, the CDR3 reads TGTGCCAGCAGCCCCAGGACTAGCGGGAGGACTCTGGGGGAGCTGTTTTTT.

The CDR3 sequence is CAWSGLAGVRDTGELFF. DNA for the CDR3: TGTGCCTGGAGTGGGCTAGCGGGAGTACGCGACACCGGGGAGCTGTTTTTT. This chain connects TRBV30 to TRBJ2-2; 10 bases are a match to TRBD2. The J segment lost 3 bases and the V segment lost 1 base, leaving 8 bases of the junction unmatched. Germline V CDR1 and CDR2: GTSNPN, SVGIG (reference sequence). This CDR3 region has 17 residues.

The chain joins TRBV14 to TRBJ2-7, with 8 bases fitting TRBD1. CDR3 length: 15 residues. Germline trimming cut 1 base from V and 2 bases from J; bases unmatched to any gene: 4. From germline, CDR1 is SGHDN and CDR2 FVKESK. As DNA, the CDR3 is TGTGCCAGCAGCCAAGGTACCAGGGGGCCCTACGAGCAGTACTTC. Translated: CASSQGTRGPYEQYF.

The gene calls are TRBV2 and TRBJ1-6; 10 bases are a match to TRBD1. Trimming at V came to 1 base and at J to 3 bases, leaving 0 bases not matched to a gene. There are 16 residues in the CDR3. Looked up from germline, CDR1 is SNHLY and CDR2 is FYNNEI. This CDR3 reads CASSEGTGGYNSPLHF. CDR3 DNA sequence: TGTGCCAGCAGTGAAGGGACAGGGGGCTATAATTCACCCCTCCACTTT.

The gene calls are TRBV9 and TRBJ2-5, with D perhaps TRBD2 (6 bases). The germline gives CDR1 SGDLS, CDR2 YYNGEE. The CDR3 is made up of 14 amino acids. Trimming took 1 base from V and 5 from J, leaving 12 bases between them. The CDR3 is CASSVNPRGETQYF. The CDR3 DNA sequence: TGTGCCAGCAGCGTAAATCCCCGGGGGGAGACCCAGTACTTC.

The rearrangement uses TRBV6-5 and TRBJ2-7; 11 nucleotides match TRBD2. The ends lost 5 bases at V and 2 bases at J; junction bases unmatched: 2. The CDR3 runs to 14 residues. The V gene's germline CDR1 is MNHEY and CDR2 SVGAGI. CDR3 protein: CASSMTSGTYEQYF. In DNA, the CDR3 is TGTGCCAGCAGTATGACTAGCGGGACCTACGAGCAGTACTTC.

This chain uses TRBV5-1 with TRBJ2-3, with TRBD2 identical over 14 bases. CDR3 length equals 15 residues. J was trimmed by 6 bases and V by 4 bases; bases with no gene match: 4. CDR1 SGHRS and CDR2 YFSETQ come from the germline V gene. CDR3 in amino acids: CASSPRLAGGDTQYF. The DNA for the CDR3 is TGCGCCAGCAGCCCCCGACTAGCGGGAGGGGATACGCAGTATTTT.

This rearrangement joins TRBV5-1 to TRBJ1-2; D is perhaps TRBD1 (5 bases). CDR3 length: 15 amino acids. From germline, CDR1 is SGHRS and CDR2 YFSETQ. The ends were cut back, 4 bases at V and 2 bases at J, with 15 bases in the middle. The CDR3 DNA reads TGCGCCAGCAGCCCCGGAACAAAGGGGAACTATGGCTACACCTTC. It translates to CASSPGTKGNYGYTF.

The CDR3 here is CASSFEPSTDTQYF. DNA for the CDR3: TGCGCCAGCAGCTTCGAGCCTAGCACAGATACGCAGTATTTT. V and J are TRBV5-1 and TRBJ2-3; D gene uncertain. Germline CDR1 is SGHRS and CDR2 is YFSETQ. Trimming removed 2 bases at V and 0 bases at J, with 7 bases between. This CDR3 region has 14 residues.

The rearrangement links TRBV3-1 (or the pseudogene TRBV3-2) to TRBJ1-5; TRBD1 might be the D (6 bases). CDR1 LGHDT and CDR2 YNNKEL come from the germline V gene (reference sequence). This CDR3 region has 14 residues. Deletions cut 3 bases from V and 4 bases from J, with 10 bases between. CDR3 bases: TGTGCCAGCAGCCAGATGGGGGCAAATCAGCCCCAGCATTTT. Translation: CASSQMGANQPQHF.

The chain is built from TRBV19 and TRBJ2-3; 10 nucleotides line up with TRBD1. V gave up 5 bases and J gave up 4 bases; unmatched junction bases: 9. The CDR3 has 16 residues. The germline V gene has CDR1 LNHDA and CDR2 SQIVND (reference sequence). CDR3 coding DNA: TGTGCCAGTAGTGCCCGGGACAGGGGAACGGCAGATACGCAGTATTTT. As protein: CASSARDRGTADTQYF. Together with reference TRBV19 and TRBJ2-3, the CDR3 gives the full variable domain: DGGITQSPKYLFRKEGQNVTLSCEQNLNHDAMYWYRQDPGQGLRLIYYSQIVNDFQKGDIAEGYSVSREKKESFPLTVTSAQKNPTAFYLCASSARDRGTADTQYFGPGTRLTVL.

The chain joins TRBV7-8 to TRBJ2-3; TRBD2 matches 7 bases. The germline gives CDR1 SGHVS, CDR2 FQNEAQ. This CDR3 has 14 amino acids. V was clipped by 5 bases and J by 6 bases; unmatched bases: 8. Here the CDR3 DNA reads TGTGCCAGCAGCCCCCGACTAGCAGTGGATACGCAGTATTTT. The encoded protein is CASSPRLAVDTQYF.

This clone was seen just once. The chain uses TRBV5-1 and TRBJ1-2, with 8 bases lining up with TRBD1. Germline values: CDR1 SGHRS, CDR2 YFSETQ. V lost 0 bases to trimming and J lost 4 bases; unmatched junction nucleotides: 5. The CDR3 has 15 residues. The CDR3 nucleotides are TGCGCCAGCAGCTTGGACCAGGGGGCAATCTATGGCTACACCTTC. Its protein is CASSLDQGAIYGYTF.

This clone has just one count. This sequence joins TRBV11-2 and TRBJ2-7, with a tentative D call TRBD1 (6 bases). Germline CDR1 reads SGHAT; CDR2 reads FQNNGV. Trimming cost V 1 base and J 12 bases, with 10 bases left between them. The CDR3 covers 11 residues. The CDR3 region has the DNA TGTGCCAGCAGCTTAGGGGGGCGCTCGTACTTC. Residues: CASSLGGRSYF.

V and J are TRBV7-2 and TRBJ1-3; 10 bases fit TRBD1. Germline V gene data show CDR1 as SGHTA and CDR2 as FQGNSA. Trimming at V came to 3 bases and at J to 1 base, leaving 6 bases not matched to a gene. The CDR3 length is 17 residues. The DNA of the CDR3 is TGTGCCAGCAGCTTCGTGGGGACAGGGGCTTCTGGAAACACCATATATTTT. Its translation: CASSFVGTGASGNTIYF.